Listed below are T cell receptor beta chains from one sample, sequenced in a study of T-cell reconstitution after alpha-beta-depleted transplantation in children. MiXCR was run by TCRdb on the PCR reads, yielding one entry per CDR3 protein. The sample shows about 300,000 distinct CDR3 sequences, 6.5% to 9% of them seen only once. The sample consisted of peripheral blood, taken 360 days after TCRalphabeta/CD19-depleted stem cell transplant. Source of these receptors: a female patient aged 2-9 years who had a stem cell transplant for Fanconi anemia, so the T cells may come from the graft donor. Both conserved end residues are part of each CDR3. The D gene is left open where the match is weak. Where a row states a size, it is once, few, many or the class of an expanded clone; other rows omit it.

many | TRBD1 | TRBJ1-1 | TRBV28 | TGTGCCAGCAGTGGGACAGGGGGCGGCACTGAAGCTTTCTTT | CASSGTGGGTEAFF
many | - | TRBJ2-7 | TRBV4-1 | TGCGCCACCAAACCCCAAAGGGGGACCTACGAGCAGTACTTC | CATKPQRGTYEQYF
- | - | TRBJ2-2 | TRBV3-1 | TGTGCCAGCAGCCGGATGTCCGGGGAGCTGTTTTTT | CASSRMSGELFF
many | - | TRBJ2-1 | TRBV20-1 | TGCAGTGCTACAGGGGCCCCCTCCTACAATGAGCAGTTCTTC | CSATGAPSYNEQFF
- | TRBD1 | TRBJ1-2 | TRBV4-3 | TGCGCCAGCAGCCAAGATGTTATAAGGGGGCGAGAGTATGGCTACACCTTC | CASSQDVIRGREYGYTF
many | - | TRBJ2-2 | TRBV7-9 | TGTGCCAGCAGCCGCCTAGGGAACACCGGGGAGCTGTTTTTT | CASSRLGNTGELFF
few | TRBD1 | TRBJ2-2 | TRBV7-6 | TGTGCCAGCAGCTTAGTGAGAGGGGGCACCCTCACCGGGGAGCTGTTTTTT | CASSLVRGGTLTGELFF
few | TRBD1 | TRBJ2-7 | TRBV10-3 | TGTGCCATCAGTAACCCGGGACAGGGGGCCTACGAGCAGTACTTC | CAISNPGQGAYEQYF
few | - | TRBJ1-2 | TRBV6-4 | TGTGCCAGCAGTGACCGGGTTTGGAGGGAGGCCTGGGGCTACACCTTC | CASSDRVWREAWGYTF
many | TRBD2 | TRBJ2-1 | TRBV20-1 | TGCAGTGCTGAACGTGGGACTAGCGGAAACTCGTGGCACAATGAGCAGTTCTTC | CSAERGTSGNSWHNEQFF
many | TRBD2 | TRBJ2-7 | TRBV11-2 | TGTGCCAGCAGCTCGGGACTACCTTTCTACGAGCAGTACTTC | CASSSGLPFYEQYF